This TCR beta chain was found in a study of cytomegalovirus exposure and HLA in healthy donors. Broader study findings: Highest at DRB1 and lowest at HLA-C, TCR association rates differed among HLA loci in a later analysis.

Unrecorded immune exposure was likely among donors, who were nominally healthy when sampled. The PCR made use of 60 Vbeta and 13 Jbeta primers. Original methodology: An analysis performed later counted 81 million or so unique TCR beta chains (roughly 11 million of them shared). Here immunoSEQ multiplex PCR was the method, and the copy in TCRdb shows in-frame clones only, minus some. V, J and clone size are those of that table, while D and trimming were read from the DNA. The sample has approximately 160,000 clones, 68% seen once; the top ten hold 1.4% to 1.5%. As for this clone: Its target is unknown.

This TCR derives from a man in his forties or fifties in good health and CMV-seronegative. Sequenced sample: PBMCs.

CDR3 amino acids: CASNREEGAEAFF. CDR3 in DNA: TGTGCCAGCAACCGGGAGGAAGGCGCTGAAGCTTTCTTT. The genes are TRBV6-1 and TRBJ1-1; unclear D gene. The CDR3 is 13 amino acids. Germline assignment: CDR1 MNHNS and CDR2 SASEGT. V was pared by 7 bases and J by 6 bases, with 15 bases between.